This TCR beta chain was obtained from a study of cytomegalovirus exposure and HLA in healthy donors. Notes on the study in general: V- and J-gene trimming in TCR beta was tied to a missense DCLRE1C variant by an analysis performed later.

As concerns this clone: Its antigen is undetermined.

Trimming took off 3 bases at V and 2 bases at J, with 11 bases between the two ends. This CDR3 has 14 residues. The V gene's germline CDR1 is GTSNPN and CDR2 SVGIG (reference sequence). The PCR was carried out with 60 Vbeta primers and 13 Jbeta primers. Data came from immunoSEQ multiplex PCR; TCRdb stores just in-frame clones and leaves some out. Here the sample spans 150,000 to 200,000 clones, under 80% being singletons. Sequencing used PBMCs. The chain joins TRBV30 to TRBJ2-1; D might be TRBD2 (6 bases). This clonotype originated in a female donor in good health and CMV-seronegative. The DNA for the CDR3 is TGTGCCTGGAGGACTAGTCTCCCCTACAATGAGCAGTTCTTC. Translation: CAWRTSLPYNEQFF.